The rows below give T cell receptor beta chains drawn from one sample of a study of cytomegalovirus exposure and HLA in healthy donors. Sequenced by immunoSEQ multiplex PCR; TCRdb stores in-frame clones only, minus some. Altogether some 180,000 clones are present, less than 80% being singletons, with the ten largest covering 4% to 4.5%. Material for sequencing was PBMCs. Every receptor here comes from a woman in her 30s in good health and CMV-seropositive. CDR3s include the opening cysteine and the closing phenylalanine or tryptophan. A D gene is named only where the DNA matches it firmly. A row's size may be missing; if present it is once, few, many or a size class.

v_call	j_call	clone_size	d_call	cdr3_nt	cdr3_aa
TRBV13	TRBJ1-1	NA	NA	TGTGCCAGCAGCTTACAAGGACTCATGAACACTGAAGCTTTCTTT	CASSLQGLMNTEAFF
TRBV11-2	TRBJ2-7	NA	NA	TGTGCCAGCGGATCCGGGACATTGTACGAGCAGTACTTC	CASGSGTLYEQYF
TRBV6-5	TRBJ2-7	NA	NA	TGTGCCAGCAGACGCTCACAGGGCGGCGAGCAGTACTTC	CASRRSQGGEQYF
TRBV4-3	TRBJ2-7	NA	NA	TGCGCCAGCACCGAATCCCAGGGGAGCTCCTACGAGCAGTACTTC	CASTESQGSSYEQYF
TRBV10-2	TRBJ1-5	few	TRBD1	TGCGCCAGCAGTGTTGACAGGGGGTATAGCAATCAGCCCCAGCATTTT	CASSVDRGYSNQPQHF
TRBV7-8	TRBJ2-7	NA	TRBD1	TGTGCCAGCAGCCTTGCTCAGGGGGACTCCTACGAGCAGTACTTC	CASSLAQGDSYEQYF
TRBV14	TRBJ2-5	NA	NA	TGTGCCAGCAGCCGCTATCTGGGGGGCCAAGAGACCCAGTACTTC	CASSRYLGGQETQYF
TRBV5-1	TRBJ2-6	NA	NA	TGCGCCAGCGGTCCCTGGCCCTCTGGGGCCAACGTCCTGACTTTC	CASGPWPSGANVLTF
TRBV19	TRBJ1-1	NA	NA	TGTGCCAGTAGTTGGCCCGGGACAGAAGCTTTCTTT	CASSWPGTEAFF
TRBV7-7	TRBJ2-1	NA	TRBD2	TGTGCCAGCAGCCTACTAGCGGGGGGTTTGAATGAGCAGTTCTTC	CASSLLAGGLNEQFF
TRBV29-1	TRBJ2-7	NA	NA	TGCAGCGTTGCAGGGAACTCCTACGAGCAGTACTTC	CSVAGNSYEQYF
TRBV9	TRBJ1-1	NA	TRBD1	TGTGCCAGCAGCGTAGACAGGGGATTGAACACTGAAGCTTTCTTT	CASSVDRGLNTEAFF
TRBV15	TRBJ1-1	once	NA	TGTGCCACCGAGCGCGGACAGATGGGTTCTGAAGCTTTCTTT	CATERGQMGSEAFF
TRBV29-1	TRBJ2-1	NA	TRBD1	TGCAGCGTTGGGGGACAGTACAATGAGCAGTTCTTC	CSVGGQYNEQFF
TRBV6-4	TRBJ2-1	few	NA	TGTGCCAGCAGTGCGGACGGGAGCTCCTACAATGAGCAGTTCTTC	CASSADGSSYNEQFF
TRBV2	TRBJ2-3	NA	TRBD2	TGTGCCAGCATGAGCGGGAGAGGTGCAGATACGCAGTATTTT	CASMSGRGADTQYF
TRBV19	TRBJ2-1	NA	TRBD2	TGTGCCAGTAGTTTGGGTCTAGCGGGTACCTACAATGAGCAGTTCTTC	CASSLGLAGTYNEQFF
TRBV10-2	TRBJ2-7	NA	TRBD2	TGCGCCACCTTTGACCGGGAGGGGTACGAGCAGTACTTC	CATFDREGYEQYF
TRBV28	TRBJ1-1	NA	NA	TGTGCCAGCAGTTCTGGTGGAGGTGAAAGGACTGAAGCTTTCTTT	CASSSGGGERTEAFF
TRBV10-3	TRBJ2-1	NA	TRBD2	TGTGCCATCAGCCTACAAGTCAGGGGGACTAGCGGGGGACGAGGCTACAATGAGCAGTTCTTC	CAISLQVRGTSGGRGYNEQFF
TRBV5-1	TRBJ1-2	NA	TRBD1	TGCGCCAGCAGCTCGCACGAGCAGGGGGCGGTTAGTTATGGCTACACCTTC	CASSSHEQGAVSYGYTF
TRBV25-1	TRBJ2-2	NA	TRBD2	TGTGCCAGCAGTGAATCTTCCCTAGCGGGGGGCACCGGGGAGCTGTTTTTT	CASSESSLAGGTGELFF
TRBV19	TRBJ2-3	NA	NA	TGTGCCAGTAGCAATACCGGGACACCTTTTTTCACAGATACGCAGTATTTT	CASSNTGTPFFTDTQYF
TRBV6-1	TRBJ2-2	NA	NA	TGTGCCAGCAGTGGGGGCCTAGGGACCGGGGAGCTGTTTTTT	CASSGGLGTGELFF
TRBV5-4	TRBJ1-2	NA	NA	TGTGCCAGCAGCTCGGAGAACTATGGCTACACCTTC	CASSSENYGYTF
TRBV6-4	TRBJ1-3	NA	NA	TGTGCCAGCAGTGACGGCGGCAGGACAACTACCCTGGCCTACACCATATATTTT	CASSDGGRTTTLAYTIYF
TRBV19	TRBJ1-1	once	NA	TGTGCCAGCGTCGGAGGCACTGAAGCTTTCTTT	CASVGGTEAFF
TRBV4-3	TRBJ2-7	NA	TRBD2	TGCGCCAGCAGCCAAGAGGGGGGACTAGGGTACGAGCAGTACTTC	CASSQEGGLGYEQYF
TRBV27	TRBJ1-2	NA	TRBD1	TGTGCCAGCAGGCGAACAGGGGGTAACTATGGCTACACCTTC	CASRRTGGNYGYTF